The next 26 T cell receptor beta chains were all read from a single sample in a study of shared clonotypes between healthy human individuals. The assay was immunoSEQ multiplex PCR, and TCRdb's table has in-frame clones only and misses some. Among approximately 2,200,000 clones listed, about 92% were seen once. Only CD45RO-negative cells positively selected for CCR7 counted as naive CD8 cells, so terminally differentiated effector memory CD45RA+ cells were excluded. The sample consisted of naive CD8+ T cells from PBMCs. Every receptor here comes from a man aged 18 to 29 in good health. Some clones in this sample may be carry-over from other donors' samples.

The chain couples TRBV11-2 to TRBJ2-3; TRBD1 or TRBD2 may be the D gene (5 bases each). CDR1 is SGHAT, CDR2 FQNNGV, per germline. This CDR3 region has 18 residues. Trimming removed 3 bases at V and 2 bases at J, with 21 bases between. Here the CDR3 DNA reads TGTGCCAGCAGCTTGGAAACCCCGGGGCTAGCTACCACAGATACGCAGTATTTT. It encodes CASSLETPGLATTDTQYF.

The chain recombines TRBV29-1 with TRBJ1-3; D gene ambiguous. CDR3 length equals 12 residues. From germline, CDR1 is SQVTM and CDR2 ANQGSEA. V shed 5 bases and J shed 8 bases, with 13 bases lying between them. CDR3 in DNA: TGCAGCGTTAAAAGCCCGGGAGACACCATATATTTT. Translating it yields CSVKSPGDTIYF.

The CDR3 region has the DNA TGTGCCACCGAGTTGCGCGGTACGCAGTATTTT. It is translated as CATELRGTQYF. This rearrangement joins TRBV15 to TRBJ2-3, with D unresolved. There are 11 residues in the CDR3. Germline CDR1 and CDR2: LNHNV and YYDKDF (reference sequence). V was pared by 8 bases and J by 8 bases, with 11 bases between.

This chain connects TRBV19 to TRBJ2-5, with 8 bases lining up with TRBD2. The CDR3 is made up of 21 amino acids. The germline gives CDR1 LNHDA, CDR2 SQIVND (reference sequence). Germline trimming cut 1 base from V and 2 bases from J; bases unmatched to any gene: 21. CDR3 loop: CASSIGWRSGSHERIQETQYF. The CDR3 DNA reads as TGTGCCAGTAGTATAGGTTGGCGGAGCGGGAGTCATGAACGGATACAAGAGACCCAGTACTTC.

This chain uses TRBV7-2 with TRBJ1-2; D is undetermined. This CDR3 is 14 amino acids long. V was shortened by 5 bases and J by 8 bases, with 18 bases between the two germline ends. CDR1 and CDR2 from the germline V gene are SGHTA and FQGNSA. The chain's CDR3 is CASSRTRWARGYTF. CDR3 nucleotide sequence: TGTGCCAGCAGCCGTACTCGGTGGGCTCGGGGCTACACCTTC.

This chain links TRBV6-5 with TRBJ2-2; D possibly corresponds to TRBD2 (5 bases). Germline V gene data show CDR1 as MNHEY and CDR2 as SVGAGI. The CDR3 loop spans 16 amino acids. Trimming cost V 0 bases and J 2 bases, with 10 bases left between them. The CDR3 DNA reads TGTGCCAGCAGTTACTCAAGGACTCTTAACACCGGGGAGCTGTTTTTT. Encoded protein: CASSYSRTLNTGELFF.

CDR3 region: CASSQDRGHSQETQYF. CDR3 nucleotides: TGCGCCAGCAGCCAAGATCGCGGACACTCCCAAGAGACCCAGTACTTC. The chain employs TRBV4-1 and TRBJ2-5; TRBD1 is a possible D gene (5 bases). The V end lost 0 bases, the J end lost 1 base, and 12 bases lay between the germline ends. CDR1 MGHRA and CDR2 YSYEKL come from the germline V gene. The CDR3 length is 16 residues.

The CDR3 loop reads CASSPFGDQETQYF. CDR3 nucleotides: TGTGCCAGCAGCCCCTTCGGGGACCAAGAGACCCAGTACTTC. The V gene is TRBV28, the J gene TRBJ2-5; D might be TRBD2 (5 bases). This CDR3 region has 14 residues. With 6 bases removed from V and 0 bases from J, the gap between germline ends came to 11 bases. Germline CDR1 and CDR2: MDHEN and SYDVKM. Complete variable domain (other parts from reference TRBV28 and TRBJ2-5): DVKVTQSSRYLVKRTGEKVFLECVQDMDHENMFWYRQDPGLGLRLIYFSYDVKMKEKGDIPEGYSVSREKKERFSLILESASTNQTSMYLCASSPFGDQETQYFGPGTRLLVL.

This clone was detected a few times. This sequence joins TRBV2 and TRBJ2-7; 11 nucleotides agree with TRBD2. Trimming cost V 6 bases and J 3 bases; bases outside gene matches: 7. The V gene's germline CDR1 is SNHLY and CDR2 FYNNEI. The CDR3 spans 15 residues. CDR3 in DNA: TGTGCCAGCAGGTCGGTAGGACTAGCGGGCTACGAGCAGTACTTC. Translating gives CASRSVGLAGYEQYF.

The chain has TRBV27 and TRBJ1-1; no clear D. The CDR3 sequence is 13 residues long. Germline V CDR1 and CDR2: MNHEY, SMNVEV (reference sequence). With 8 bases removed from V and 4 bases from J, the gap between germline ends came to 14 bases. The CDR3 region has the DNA TGTGCCAGCCATGGAGGGAGGACCACTGAAGCTTTCTTT. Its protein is CASHGGRTTEAFF.

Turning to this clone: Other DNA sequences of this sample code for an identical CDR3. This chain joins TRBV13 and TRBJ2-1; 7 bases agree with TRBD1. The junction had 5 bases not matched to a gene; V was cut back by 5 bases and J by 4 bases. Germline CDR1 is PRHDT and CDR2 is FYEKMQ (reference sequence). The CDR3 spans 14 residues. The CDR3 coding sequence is TGTGCCAGCAGCAGCCGGGACAGATACAATGAGCAGTTCTTC. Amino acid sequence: CASSSRDRYNEQFF.

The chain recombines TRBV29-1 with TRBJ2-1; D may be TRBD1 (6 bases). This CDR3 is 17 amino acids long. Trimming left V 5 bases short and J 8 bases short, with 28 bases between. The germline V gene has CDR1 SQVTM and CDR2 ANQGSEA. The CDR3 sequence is CSVPDHNTGRIGYEQFF. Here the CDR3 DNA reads TGCAGCGTTCCGGACCACAATACAGGGAGAATAGGCTATGAGCAGTTCTTC.

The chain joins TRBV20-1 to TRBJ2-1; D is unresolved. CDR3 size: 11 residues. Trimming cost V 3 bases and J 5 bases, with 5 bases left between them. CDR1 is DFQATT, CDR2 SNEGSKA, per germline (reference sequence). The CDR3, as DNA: TGCAGTGCTAGGCTACACAATGAGCAGTTCTTC. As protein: CSARLHNEQFF.

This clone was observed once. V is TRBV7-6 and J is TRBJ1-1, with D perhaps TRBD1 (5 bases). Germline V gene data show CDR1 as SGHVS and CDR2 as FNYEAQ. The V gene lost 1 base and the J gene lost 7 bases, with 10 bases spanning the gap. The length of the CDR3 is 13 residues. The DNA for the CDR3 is TGTGCCAGCAGCTTAGGCGGACACCTTGAAGCTTTCTTT. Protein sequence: CASSLGGHLEAFF.

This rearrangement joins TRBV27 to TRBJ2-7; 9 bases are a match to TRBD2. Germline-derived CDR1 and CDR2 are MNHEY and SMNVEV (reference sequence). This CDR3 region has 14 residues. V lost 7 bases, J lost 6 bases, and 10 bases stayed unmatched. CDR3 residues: CASTISGSGSEQYF. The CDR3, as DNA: TGTGCCAGCACCATTAGCGGGAGTGGCTCCGAGCAGTACTTC.

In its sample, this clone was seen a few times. The DNA for the CDR3 is TGTGCCAGCAGCACCGGGGGCTTGATCGCTGAAGCTTTCTTT. It translates to CASSTGGLIAEAFF. V and J are TRBV7-9 and TRBJ1-1, with D possibly being TRBD1 (6 bases). This CDR3 spans 14 amino acids. Trimming stripped 5 bases from V and 6 bases from J, with 16 bases between. The germline gives CDR1 SEHNR, CDR2 FQNEAQ (reference sequence).

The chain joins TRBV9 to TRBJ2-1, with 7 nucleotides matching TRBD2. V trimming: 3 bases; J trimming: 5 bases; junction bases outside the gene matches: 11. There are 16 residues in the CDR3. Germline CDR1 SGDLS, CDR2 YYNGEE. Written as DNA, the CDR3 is TGTGCCAGCAGCGAGGCTCAGCGGGGACTTAACAATGAGCAGTTCTTC. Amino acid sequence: CASSEAQRGLNNEQFF. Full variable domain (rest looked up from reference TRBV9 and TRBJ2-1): DSGVTQTPKHLITATGQRVTLRCSPRSGDLSVYWYQQSLDQGLQFLIQYYNGEERAKGNILERFSAQQFPDLHSELNLSSLELGDSALYFCASSEAQRGLNNEQFFGPGTRLTVL.

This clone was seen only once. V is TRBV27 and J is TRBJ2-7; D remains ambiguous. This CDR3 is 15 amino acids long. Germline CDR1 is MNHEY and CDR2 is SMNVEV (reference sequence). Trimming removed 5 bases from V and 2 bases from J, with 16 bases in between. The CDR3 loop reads CASSPQPGLPYEQYF. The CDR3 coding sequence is TGTGCCAGCAGTCCCCAACCGGGCCTACCCTACGAGCAGTACTTC.

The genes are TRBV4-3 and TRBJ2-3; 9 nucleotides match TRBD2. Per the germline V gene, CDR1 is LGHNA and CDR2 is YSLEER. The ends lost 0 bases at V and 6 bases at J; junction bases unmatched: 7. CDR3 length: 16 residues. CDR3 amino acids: CASSQDGRGREDTQYF. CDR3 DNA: TGCGCCAGCAGCCAAGATGGGCGCGGGAGGGAGGATACGCAGTATTTT.

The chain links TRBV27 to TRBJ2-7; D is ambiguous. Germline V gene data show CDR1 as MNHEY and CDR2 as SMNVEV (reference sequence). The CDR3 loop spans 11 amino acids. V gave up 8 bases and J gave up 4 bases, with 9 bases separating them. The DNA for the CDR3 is TGTGCCAGCGGCTGGCCTTACGAGCAGTACTTC. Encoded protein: CASGWPYEQYF.

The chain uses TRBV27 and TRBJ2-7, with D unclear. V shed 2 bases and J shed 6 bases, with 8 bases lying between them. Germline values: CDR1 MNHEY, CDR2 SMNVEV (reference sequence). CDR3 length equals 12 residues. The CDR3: CASSLEGAEQYF. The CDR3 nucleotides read TGTGCCAGCAGTTTAGAAGGCGCCGAGCAGTACTTC.

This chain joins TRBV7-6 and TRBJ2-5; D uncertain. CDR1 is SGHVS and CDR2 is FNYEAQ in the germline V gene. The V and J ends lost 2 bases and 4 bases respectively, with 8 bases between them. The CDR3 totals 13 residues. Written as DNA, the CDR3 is TGTGCCAGCAGCTTAATAATGGGAGAGACCCAGTACTTC. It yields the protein CASSLIMGETQYF.

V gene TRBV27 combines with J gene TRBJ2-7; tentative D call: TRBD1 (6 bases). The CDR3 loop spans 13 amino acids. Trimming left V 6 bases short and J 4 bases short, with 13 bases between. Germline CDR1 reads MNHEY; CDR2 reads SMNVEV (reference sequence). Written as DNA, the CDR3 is TGTGCCAGCAGAACATTAACAGGGTACGAGCAGTACTTC. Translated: CASRTLTGYEQYF.

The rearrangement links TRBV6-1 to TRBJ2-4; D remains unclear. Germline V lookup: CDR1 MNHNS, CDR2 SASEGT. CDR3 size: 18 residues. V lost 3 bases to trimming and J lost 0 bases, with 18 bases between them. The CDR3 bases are TGTGCCAGCAGTGACCCCTTCGGCGGTGCGATAGCCAAAAACATTCAGTACTTC. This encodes CASSDPFGGAIAKNIQYF.

Written as DNA, the CDR3 is TGTGCCAGCCAACCAACCCCAGGTGAAAAACTGTTTTTT. Its protein product is CASQPTPGEKLFF. This chain connects TRBV6-5 to TRBJ1-4; D not resolved. The V gene lost 8 bases and the J gene lost 7 bases, with 14 bases spanning the gap. This CDR3 has 13 residues. From germline, CDR1 is MNHEY and CDR2 SVGAGI.

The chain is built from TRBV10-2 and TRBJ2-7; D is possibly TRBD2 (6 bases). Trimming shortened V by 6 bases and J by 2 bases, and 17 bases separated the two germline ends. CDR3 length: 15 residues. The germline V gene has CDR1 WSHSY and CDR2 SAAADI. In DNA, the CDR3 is TGCGCCAGCAGGAACATCGACGGAGGGGCCTACGAGCAGTACTTC. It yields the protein CASRNIDGGAYEQYF.